This T cell receptor (beta chain) derives from a study of blood T cell repertoires in COVID-19. As for the study in general: Acute and convalescent COVID-19 specimens originated in the United States, Italy and Spain. Sources were T cells, B-cell-depleted T cells, or PBMCs; the material itself was cDNA or gDNA.

Original processing methods: Amplification from reference gene primers served as the basis for estimated nucleated cell counts. Profiled with immunoSEQ multiplex PCR; TCRdb holds only in-frame clones, not every one. The V and J calls and clone size were taken over from that table, and D and trimming were inferred from the DNA. The table records approximately 29,000 clones, roughly 85% of them present only once. The CDR3 is made up of 19 amino acids. The J segment lost 6 bases and the V segment lost 0 bases, leaving 16 bases of the junction unmatched. Germline CDR1 and CDR2: MNHNS and SASEGT. The chain is built from TRBV6-1 and TRBJ2-3, with 9 positions matching TRBD2. Specimen: peripheral blood. The source of this sequence is a woman aged 55-70 years with active COVID-19. The CDR3 loop is CASSEAARGLADFFDTQYF. The DNA for the CDR3 is TGTGCCAGCAGTGAAGCGGCACGGGGACTAGCCGACTTCTTCGATACGCAGTATTTT.